The 31 T cell receptor beta chains listed next were all sequenced from one sample in a study of blood T cell repertoires in COVID-19 (dated by TCRdb to 2018 to 2020). Preparation of the library involved the immunoSEQ multiplex PCR assay. Not all clones reach the TCRdb copy of this immuneACCESS table, which keeps in-frame sequences only. Checked studies attribute under half of the gap to unresolved V genes and leave the rest unexplained. The sample has around 620,000 clones on record, around 89% of them singletons. Together, the top ten hold around 0.3% of the sample. The specimen was peripheral blood. The receptors shown here come from a woman under 30 with acute or convalescent COVID-19.

V and J are TRBV5-1 and TRBJ1-1; the match to TRBD1 covers 8 bases. In germline, CDR1 is SGHRS, CDR2 YFSETQ. The length of the CDR3 is 15 residues. Trimming took 0 bases from V and 5 from J; bases not matched to a gene: 6. In DNA form, the CDR3 reads TGCGCCAGCAGCTTGGTAGGCAGGGGGCAAACTGAAGCTTTCTTT. This codes for CASSLVGRGQTEAFF.

This chain uses TRBV27 with TRBJ2-7; no firm D call. Deletions cut 2 bases from V and 2 bases from J, with 10 bases between. The germline gives CDR1 MNHEY, CDR2 SMNVEV (reference sequence). This CDR3 is built from 14 residues. The CDR3 is CASSLTLPPYEQYF. The CDR3 nucleotides read TGTGCCAGCAGTTTAACGCTACCCCCCTACGAGCAGTACTTC.

The rearrangement links TRBV10-3 to TRBJ1-5, with 8 bases matching TRBD1. Germline values: CDR1 ENHRY, CDR2 SYGVKD. V lost 0 bases to trimming and J lost 2 bases; unmatched junction nucleotides: 0. The CDR3 extends over 15 amino acids. The CDR3 spells CAISESDRGNQPQHF. CDR3 DNA sequence: TGTGCCATCAGTGAGTCGGACAGGGGCAATCAGCCCCAGCATTTT.

This sequence joins TRBV7-8 and TRBJ1-6; 7 nucleotides align to TRBD1. J gave up 4 bases and V 3 bases, and 12 bases lay outside the gene matches. The CDR3 loop spans 18 amino acids. Germline assignment: CDR1 SGHVS and CDR2 FQNEAQ. The chain's CDR3 is CASSFGWTGPSYNSPLHF. CDR3 nucleotides: TGTGCCAGCAGCTTCGGATGGACAGGCCCCTCTTATAATTCACCCCTCCACTTT.

The genes are TRBV27 and TRBJ1-5, with 12 bases that match TRBD1. The CDR3 spans 15 residues. CDR1 is MNHEY, CDR2 SMNVEV, per germline (reference sequence). J gave up 6 bases and V 3 bases, and 3 bases lay outside the gene matches. The CDR3 region is CASSFGTGGRQPQHF. CDR3 coding DNA: TGTGCCAGCAGTTTCGGGACAGGGGGCCGTCAGCCCCAGCATTTT.

The chain recombines TRBV28 with TRBJ2-1; 11 bases line up with TRBD2. Germline assignment: CDR1 MDHEN and CDR2 SYDVKM. V shed 5 bases and J 4 bases; nucleotides not matched to a gene: 7. The CDR3 length is 16 residues. The CDR3 protein is CASSAYTSGRYNEQFF. The CDR3 coding sequence is TGTGCCAGCAGTGCATATACTAGCGGGAGATACAATGAGCAGTTCTTC.

The chain carries TRBV6-5 and TRBJ1-6; maybe TRBD1 (6 bases). V was clipped by 6 bases and J by 7 bases, with 10 bases between them. Germline V gene sequence: CDR1 MNHEY, CDR2 SVGAGI. This CDR3 is 13 amino acids long. The CDR3 is CASRRTENSPLHF. As DNA, the CDR3 is TGTGCCAGCAGACGGACAGAAAATTCACCCCTCCACTTT.

The V gene is TRBV19, the J gene TRBJ1-1; D is unresolved. Looked up from germline, CDR1 is LNHDA and CDR2 is SQIVND (reference sequence). Trimming removed 7 bases from V and 0 bases from J, with 12 bases in between. This CDR3 is 14 amino acids long. The DNA for the CDR3 is TGTGCCAGTATTTCAGAACCCATGAACACTGAAGCTTTCTTT. The encoded protein is CASISEPMNTEAFF.

The chain carries TRBV7-8 and TRBJ1-1; D gene uncertain. The ends were cut back, 2 bases at V and 1 base at J, with 8 bases in the middle. The V gene's germline CDR1 is SGHVS and CDR2 FQNEAQ. The CDR3 contains 14 residues. CDR3: CASSLFGGNTEAFF. For the CDR3, the DNA is TGTGCCAGCAGCTTATTTGGAGGGAACACTGAAGCTTTCTTT.

The chain has TRBV10-2 and TRBJ2-1, with a tentative D call TRBD2 (6 bases). Trimming shortened V by 8 bases and J by 14 bases, and 19 bases separated the two germline ends. The length of the CDR3 is 12 residues. Germline loops: CDR1 WSHSY, CDR2 SAAADI. In DNA form, the CDR3 reads TGCGCCAGCTCTTGGGGGGAGCTTGTAGAGTTCTTC. This translates into CASSWGELVEFF.

The J gene is TRBJ2-3, the V gene TRBV27; a possible D gene is TRBD1 (6 bases). V shed 6 bases and J shed 6 bases, with 16 bases lying between them. CDR3 length equals 14 residues. The germline CDR1 and CDR2 sequences are MNHEY and SMNVEV (reference sequence). CDR3 DNA: TGTGCCAGCAGCATCACACAGGGATCGGATACGCAGTATTTT. This translates into CASSITQGSDTQYF.

This clone was seen once. V usage is TRBV15 and J usage is TRBJ1-2; D perhaps matches TRBD1 (5 bases). Germline V gene data show CDR1 as LNHNV and CDR2 as YYDKDF (reference sequence). V lost 0 bases and J lost 5, with 16 bases in between. The CDR3 sequence is 16 residues long. The CDR3 sequence is CATSREGGGAVYGYTF. The DNA for the CDR3 is TGTGCCACCAGCAGAGAGGGGGGTGGGGCAGTTTATGGCTACACCTTC. The full variable domain, with the rest looked up from reference TRBV15 and TRBJ1-2, is DAMVIQNPRYQVTQFGKPVTLSCSQTLNHNVMYWYQQKSSQAPKLLFHYYDKDFNNEADTPDNFQSRRPNTSFCFLDIRSPGLGDTAMYLCATSREGGGAVYGYTFGSGTRLTVV.

The chain couples TRBV5-1 to TRBJ2-2; maybe TRBD1 (5 bases). The germline V gene encodes CDR1 SGHRS and CDR2 YFSETQ. This CDR3 contains 16 residues. The V and J ends lost 1 base and 1 base respectively, with 11 bases between them. The CDR3 reads CASSLYPTGNTGELFF. As DNA, the CDR3 is TGCGCCAGCAGCTTGTACCCCACAGGGAACACCGGGGAGCTGTTTTTT. The whole variable domain, filled in from reference TRBV5-1 and TRBJ2-2, reads KAGVTQTPRYLIKTRGQQVTLSCSPISGHRSVSWYQQTPGQGLQFLFEYFSETQRNKGNFPGRFSGRQFSNSRSEMNVSTLELGDSALYLCASSLYPTGNTGELFFGEGSRLTVL.

Concerning this clone itself: The junction departs from germline at one end; a sequencing error may be responsible. The CDR3: CASSPLAGGKQPQHF. The CDR3 nucleotides read TGTGCCAGCTCACCATTAGCAGGGGGCAAACAGCCCCAGCATTTT. The chain combines TRBV18 with TRBJ1-5, with 8 bases lining up with TRBD1. The CDR3 contains 15 residues. CDR1 is KGHSH, CDR2 LQKENI, per germline.

A note on this clone: Other DNA sequences within the sample encode an identical CDR3. The V call is TRBV20-1, the J call TRBJ1-4, with 7 nucleotides matching TRBD1. CDR3 length: 11 amino acids. Germline trimming cut 6 bases from V and 8 bases from J; bases unmatched to any gene: 3. Germline CDR1 and CDR2: DFQATT and SNEGSKA (reference sequence). DNA of the CDR3: TGCAGTGCGACAGGGAACGAAAAACTGTTTTTT. Residues: CSATGNEKLFF.

This clone was detected once. CDR3 nucleotides: TGTGCCAGCAGTGCGGTACGACTTAGCAATCAGCCCCAGCATTTT. Protein product: CASSAVRLSNQPQHF. V and J are TRBV2 and TRBJ1-5, with D hard to call. The CDR3 consists of 15 residues. The germline V gene has CDR1 SNHLY and CDR2 FYNNEI. The V gene lost 4 bases and the J gene lost 0 bases, with 10 bases spanning the gap.

The table lists this clone with a count of one. The chain links TRBV11-2 to TRBJ1-2; D not certain. Germline CDR1 reads SGHAT; CDR2 reads FQNNGV. V was shortened by 1 base and J by 8 bases, with 8 bases between the two germline ends. This CDR3 has 12 residues. CDR3 residues: CASSLVTGGYTF. The CDR3 DNA reads TGTGCCAGCAGCTTAGTAACCGGGGGCTACACCTTC.

The chain employs TRBV11-3 and TRBJ1-1; a weak D match, TRBD1 (5 bases). This CDR3 has 13 amino acids. V was clipped by 0 bases and J by 11 bases, with 13 bases between them. Germline V CDR1 and CDR2: SGHNT, YENEEA. CDR3 in amino acids: CASSLDHRMEAFF. The CDR3 DNA reads as TGTGCCAGCAGCTTAGATCACAGGATGGAGGCTTTCTTT.

The rearrangement joins TRBV20-1 to TRBJ1-4, with D perhaps TRBD1 (5 bases). The V and J ends lost 6 bases and 8 bases respectively, with 10 bases between them. Germline V gives CDR1 DFQATT, CDR2 SNEGSKA (reference sequence). CDR3 length: 11 amino acids. CDR3 region: CSAPRGEKLFF. CDR3 bases: TGCAGTGCCCCCCGGGGGGAAAAACTGTTTTTT.

This clone occurred once. V is TRBV3-1 (or the pseudogene TRBV3-2) and J is TRBJ1-1, with TRBD1 as a possible D gene (5 bases). There are 15 residues in the CDR3. Between the trimmed V and J ends, which lost 3 bases and 0 bases, there was a span of 11 bases. Per the germline V gene, CDR1 is LGHDT and CDR2 is YNNKEL (reference sequence). The CDR3 DNA reads as TGTGCCAGCAGCCACGGGGGGGGTGTGAACACTGAAGCTTTCTTT. Translation gives CASSHGGGVNTEAFF.

The chain employs TRBV18 and TRBJ1-2; D is uncertain. V shed 3 bases and J shed 6 bases, with 8 bases lying between them. Germline V gene sequence: CDR1 KGHSH, CDR2 LQKENI. The CDR3 has 12 amino acids. CDR3 sequence: CASSPRANGYTF. CDR3 DNA sequence: TGTGCCAGCTCACCCCGCGCCAATGGCTACACCTTC.

The J gene is TRBJ1-2, the V gene TRBV6-5; no reliable D call. CDR1 is MNHEY, CDR2 SVGAGI, per germline. With 4 bases removed from V and 4 bases from J, the gap between germline ends came to 10 bases. CDR3 length: 13 amino acids. In DNA, the CDR3 is TGTGCCAGCAGTTCGCGCGGCCGCTATGGCTACACCTTC. Translation gives CASSSRGRYGYTF.

V gene TRBV14 combines with J gene TRBJ2-5; weak D call: TRBD2 (5 bases). The CDR3 is made up of 15 amino acids. Germline-derived CDR1 and CDR2 are SGHDN and FVKESK. Trimming removed 1 base from V and 5 bases from J, with 14 bases in between. DNA of the CDR3: TGTGCCAGCAGCCAAGTCACTAGTGATGTGGAGACCCAGTACTTC. Its translation is CASSQVTSDVETQYF.

V is TRBV10-3 and J is TRBJ2-7; D gene uncertain. Looked up from germline, CDR1 is ENHRY and CDR2 is SYGVKD. Trimming took off 4 bases at V and 6 bases at J, with 13 bases between the two ends. This CDR3 has 13 amino acids. DNA of the CDR3: TGTGCCATCAGTGCCGGCCTCACGGGCGAGCAGTACTTC. This translates into CAISAGLTGEQYF.

The chain has TRBV11-2 and TRBJ1-2, with a possible D match to TRBD1 (6 bases). This CDR3 region has 13 residues. V was cut by 5 bases and J by 8 bases, with 15 bases left in between. Germline V CDR1 and CDR2: SGHAT, FQNNGV. The CDR3 is CASSPGQGRGYTF. The CDR3 DNA reads as TGTGCCAGCAGCCCAGGGCAGGGGAGAGGCTACACCTTC.

This chain uses TRBV5-4 with TRBJ1-2; 7 bases agree with TRBD1. V trimming: 4 bases; J trimming: 0 bases; junction bases outside the gene matches: 3. CDR3 size: 14 residues. Looked up from germline, CDR1 is SGHNT and CDR2 is YYREEE (reference sequence). CDR3 loop: CASSTGEANYGYTF. CDR3 coding DNA: TGTGCCAGCAGCACAGGGGAGGCTAACTATGGCTACACCTTC. The full variable domain, in which reference TRBV5-4 and TRBJ1-2 provide the parts outside the CDR3, is ETGVTQSPTHLIKTRGQQVTLRCSSQSGHNTVSWYQQALGQGPQFIFQYYREEENGRGNFPPRFSGLQFPNYSSELNVNALELDDSALYLCASSTGEANYGYTFGSGTRLTVV.

This clone was detected only a few times. CDR3 nucleotide sequence: TGTGCCAGCAGCCAAGAGGAGGGACAGAGCTATGGCTACACCTTC. The encoded protein is CASSQEEGQSYGYTF. The rearrangement joins TRBV4-2 to TRBJ1-2; TRBD1 agrees at 7 bases. V was pared by 0 bases and J by 4 bases, with 5 bases of the junction left unmatched. Germline CDR1 is LGHNA and CDR2 is YNFKEQ. CDR3 length equals 15 residues.

This chain uses TRBV5-1 with TRBJ2-3, with D maybe TRBD1 (6 bases). Germline V lookup: CDR1 SGHRS, CDR2 YFSETQ. V lost 3 bases and J 3 bases, leaving 14 bases between the germline ends. This CDR3 spans 15 amino acids. This chain's CDR3 is CASSSRDKKTDTQYF. The CDR3 nucleotides read TGCGCCAGCAGCTCCCGGGACAAAAAAACAGATACGCAGTATTTT.

This chain's CDR3 is CASSRSAGGVYEQFF. CDR3 nucleotides: TGTGCCAGCAGTAGGTCAGCGGGGGGGGTCTATGAGCAGTTCTTC. The chain combines TRBV2 with TRBJ2-1; 10 nucleotides agree with TRBD2. After removal of 5 bases from V and 8 bases from J, the junction contained 9 bases not matched to a gene. The CDR3 sequence is 15 residues long. Looked up from germline, CDR1 is SNHLY and CDR2 is FYNNEI.

The chain combines TRBV28 with TRBJ1-2, with TRBD1 identical over 7 bases. Germline V gene lookup returns CDR1 MDHEN and CDR2 SYDVKM. Trimming cost V 7 bases and J 1 base; bases outside gene matches: 12. CDR3 length: 16 residues. CDR3 coding DNA: TGTGCCAGCATTAGAGGGGGCGTCAATAATAACTATGGCTACACCTTC. Translated, it gives CASIRGGVNNNYGYTF.

The J gene is TRBJ1-1, the V gene TRBV5-4, with 8 bases fitting TRBD1. Germline CDR1 and CDR2: SGHNT and YYREEE (reference sequence). The CDR3 is 14 residues long. V dropped 4 bases and J dropped 6; count of bases not matched to a gene: 8. This CDR3 is CASSSRTGTSEAFF. The CDR3 region has the DNA TGTGCCAGCAGCAGTCGGACAGGGACGTCTGAAGCTTTCTTT.